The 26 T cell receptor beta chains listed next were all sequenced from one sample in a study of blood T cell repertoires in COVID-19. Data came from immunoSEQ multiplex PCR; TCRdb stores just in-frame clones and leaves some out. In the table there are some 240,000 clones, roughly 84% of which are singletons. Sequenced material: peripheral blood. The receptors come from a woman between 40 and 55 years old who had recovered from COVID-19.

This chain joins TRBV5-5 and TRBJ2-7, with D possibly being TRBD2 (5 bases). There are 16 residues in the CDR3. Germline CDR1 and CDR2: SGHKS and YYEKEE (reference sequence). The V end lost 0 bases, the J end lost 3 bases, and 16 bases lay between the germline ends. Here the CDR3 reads CASSLARALGNYEQYF. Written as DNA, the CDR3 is TGTGCCAGCAGCTTGGCGAGGGCTCTGGGGAACTACGAGCAGTACTTC.

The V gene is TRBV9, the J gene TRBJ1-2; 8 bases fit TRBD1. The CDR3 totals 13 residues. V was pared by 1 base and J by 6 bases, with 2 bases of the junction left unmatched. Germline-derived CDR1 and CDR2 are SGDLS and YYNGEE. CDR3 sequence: CASSVQGAHGYTF. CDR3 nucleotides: TGTGCCAGCAGCGTACAGGGGGCCCATGGCTACACCTTC.

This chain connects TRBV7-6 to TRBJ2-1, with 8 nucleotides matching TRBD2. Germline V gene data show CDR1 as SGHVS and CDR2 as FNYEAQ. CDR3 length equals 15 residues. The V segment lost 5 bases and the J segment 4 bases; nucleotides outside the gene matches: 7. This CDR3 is CASSASGGRYNEQFF. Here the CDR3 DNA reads TGTGCCAGCAGCGCAAGCGGGGGACGGTACAATGAGCAGTTCTTC.

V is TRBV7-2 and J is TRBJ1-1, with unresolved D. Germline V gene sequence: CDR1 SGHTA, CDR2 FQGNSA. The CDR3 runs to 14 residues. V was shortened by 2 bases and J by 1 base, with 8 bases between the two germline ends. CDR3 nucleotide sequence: TGTGCCAGCAGCTTATTAAACAAGAACACTGAAGCTTTCTTT. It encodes CASSLLNKNTEAFF. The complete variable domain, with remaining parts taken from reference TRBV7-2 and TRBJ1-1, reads GAGVSQSPSNKVTEKGKDVELRCDPISGHTALYWYRQSLGQGLEFLIYFQGNSAPDKSGLPSDRFSAERTGGSVSTLTIQRTQQEDSAVYLCASSLLNKNTEAFFGQGTRLTVV.

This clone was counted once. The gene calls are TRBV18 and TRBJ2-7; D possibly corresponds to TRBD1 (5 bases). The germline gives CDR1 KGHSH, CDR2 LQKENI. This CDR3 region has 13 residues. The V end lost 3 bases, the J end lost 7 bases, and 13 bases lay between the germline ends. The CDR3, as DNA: TGTGCCAGCTCACCTTCGCAGGGATGGGAGCAGTACTTC. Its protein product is CASSPSQGWEQYF.

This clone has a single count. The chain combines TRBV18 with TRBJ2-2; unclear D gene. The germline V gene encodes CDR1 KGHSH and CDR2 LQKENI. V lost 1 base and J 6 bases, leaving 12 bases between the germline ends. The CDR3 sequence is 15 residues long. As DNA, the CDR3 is TGTGCCAGCTCACCACGATCCAGTAATGCCGGGGAGCTGTTTTTT. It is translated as CASSPRSSNAGELFF. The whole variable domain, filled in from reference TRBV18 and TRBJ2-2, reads NAGVMQNPRHLVRRRGQEARLRCSPMKGHSHVYWYRQLPEEGLKFMVYLQKENIIDESGMPKERFSAEFPKEGPSILRIQQVVRGDSAAYFCASSPRSSNAGELFFGEGSRLTVL.

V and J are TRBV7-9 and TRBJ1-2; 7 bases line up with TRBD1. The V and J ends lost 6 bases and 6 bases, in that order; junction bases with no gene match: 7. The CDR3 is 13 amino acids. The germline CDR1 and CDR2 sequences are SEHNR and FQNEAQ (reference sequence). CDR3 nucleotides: TGTGCCAGCAGTTCCACAGGGGAGGATGGCTACACCTTC. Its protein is CASSSTGEDGYTF.

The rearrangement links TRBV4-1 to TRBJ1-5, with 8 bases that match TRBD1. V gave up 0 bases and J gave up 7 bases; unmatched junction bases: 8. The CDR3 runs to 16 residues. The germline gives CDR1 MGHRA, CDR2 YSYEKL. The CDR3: CASSQDLDRARQPQHF. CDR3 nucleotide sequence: TGCGCCAGCAGCCAAGACCTGGACAGGGCACGACAGCCCCAGCATTTT.

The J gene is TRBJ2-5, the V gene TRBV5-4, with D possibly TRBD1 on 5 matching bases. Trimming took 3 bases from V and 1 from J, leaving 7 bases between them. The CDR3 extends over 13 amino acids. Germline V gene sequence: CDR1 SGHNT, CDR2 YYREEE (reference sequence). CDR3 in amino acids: CASSSGAQETQYF. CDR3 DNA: TGTGCCAGCAGCTCTGGGGCCCAAGAGACCCAGTACTTC.

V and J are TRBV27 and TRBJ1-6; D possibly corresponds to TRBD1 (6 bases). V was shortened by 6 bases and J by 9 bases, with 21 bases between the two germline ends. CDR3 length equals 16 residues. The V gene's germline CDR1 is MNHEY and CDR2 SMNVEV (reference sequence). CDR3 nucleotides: TGTGCCAGCAGGAATGCCCTCAGGGGTCGTAGTTCACCCCTCCACTTT. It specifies CASRNALRGRSSPLHF.

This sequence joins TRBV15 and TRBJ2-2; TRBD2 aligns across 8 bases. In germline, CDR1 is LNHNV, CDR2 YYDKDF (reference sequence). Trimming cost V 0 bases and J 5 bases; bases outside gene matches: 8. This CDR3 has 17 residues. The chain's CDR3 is CATSRDTTGGFTGELFF. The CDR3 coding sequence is TGTGCCACCAGCAGAGATACGACGGGGGGGTTTACCGGGGAGCTGTTTTTT.

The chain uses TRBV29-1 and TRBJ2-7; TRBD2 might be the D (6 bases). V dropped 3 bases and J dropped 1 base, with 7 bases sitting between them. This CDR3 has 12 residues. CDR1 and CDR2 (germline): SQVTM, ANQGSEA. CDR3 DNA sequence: TGCAGCGTTGAGCGGGGTTCCTACGAGCAGTACTTC. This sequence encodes CSVERGSYEQYF.

The CDR3 DNA follows: TGCGCCAGCAGCTTGGGCTCAGGGGAAAATGGCTACACCTTC. Protein sequence: CASSLGSGENGYTF. The chain links TRBV5-1 to TRBJ1-2; tentative D call: TRBD1 (6 bases). Germline lookup yields CDR1 SGHRS and CDR2 YFSETQ. Trimming took off 0 bases at V and 6 bases at J, with 12 bases between the two ends. This CDR3 is 14 amino acids long.

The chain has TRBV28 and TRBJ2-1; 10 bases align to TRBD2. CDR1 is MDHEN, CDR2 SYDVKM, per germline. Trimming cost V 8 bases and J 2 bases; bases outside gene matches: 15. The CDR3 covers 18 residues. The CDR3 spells CASSPSSGGLRAYNEQFF. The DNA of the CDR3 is TGTGCCAGCTCGCCTTCTAGCGGGGGCTTAAGGGCCTACAATGAGCAGTTCTTC.

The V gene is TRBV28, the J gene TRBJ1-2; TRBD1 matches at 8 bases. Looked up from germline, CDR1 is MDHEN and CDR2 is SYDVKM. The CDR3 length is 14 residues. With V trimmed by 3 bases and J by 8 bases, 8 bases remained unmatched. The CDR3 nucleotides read TGTGCCAGCAGTTTCCCAGGGGGCGCGAGAGGCTACACCTTC. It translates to CASSFPGGARGYTF.

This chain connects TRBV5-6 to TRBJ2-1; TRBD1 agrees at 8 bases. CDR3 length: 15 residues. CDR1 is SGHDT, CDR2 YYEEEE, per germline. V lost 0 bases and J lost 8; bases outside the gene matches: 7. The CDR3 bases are TGTGCCAGCAGCTTGGGACAGGGGAGTATCCATGAGCAGTTCTTC. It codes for CASSLGQGSIHEQFF.

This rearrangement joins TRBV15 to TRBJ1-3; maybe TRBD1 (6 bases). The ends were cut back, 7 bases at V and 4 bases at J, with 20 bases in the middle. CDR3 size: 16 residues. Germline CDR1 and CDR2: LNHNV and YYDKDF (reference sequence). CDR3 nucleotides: TGTGCCACCACCGACGATTACAGGGCGTCGGGAAACACCATATATTTT. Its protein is CATTDDYRASGNTIYF.

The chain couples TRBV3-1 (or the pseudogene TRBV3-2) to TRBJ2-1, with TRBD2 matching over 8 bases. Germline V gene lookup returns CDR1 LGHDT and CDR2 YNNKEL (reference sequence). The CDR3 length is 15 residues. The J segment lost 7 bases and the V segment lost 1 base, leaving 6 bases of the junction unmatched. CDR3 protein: CASSQVAGGWNEQFF. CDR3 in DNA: TGTGCCAGCAGCCAAGTTGCGGGGGGATGGAATGAGCAGTTCTTC.

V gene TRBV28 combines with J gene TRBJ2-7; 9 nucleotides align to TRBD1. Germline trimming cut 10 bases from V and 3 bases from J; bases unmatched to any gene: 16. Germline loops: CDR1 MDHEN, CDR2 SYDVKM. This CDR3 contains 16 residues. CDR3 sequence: CAISGQGPGKDYEQYF. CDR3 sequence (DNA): TGTGCCATCTCGGGACAGGGCCCGGGGAAGGACTACGAGCAGTACTTC.

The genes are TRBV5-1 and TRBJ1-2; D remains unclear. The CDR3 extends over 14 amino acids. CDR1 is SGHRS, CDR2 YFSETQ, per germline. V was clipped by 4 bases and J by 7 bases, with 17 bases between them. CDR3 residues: CASSTGEGAGGYTF. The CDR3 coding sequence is TGCGCCAGCAGCACCGGGGAGGGCGCGGGTGGCTACACCTTC.

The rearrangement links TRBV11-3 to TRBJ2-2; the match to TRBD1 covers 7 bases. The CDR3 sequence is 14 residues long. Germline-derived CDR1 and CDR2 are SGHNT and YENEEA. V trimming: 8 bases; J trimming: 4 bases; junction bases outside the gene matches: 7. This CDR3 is CASGPGQLTGELFF. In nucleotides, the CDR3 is TGTGCCAGCGGCCCGGGACAGCTCACCGGGGAGCTGTTTTTT.

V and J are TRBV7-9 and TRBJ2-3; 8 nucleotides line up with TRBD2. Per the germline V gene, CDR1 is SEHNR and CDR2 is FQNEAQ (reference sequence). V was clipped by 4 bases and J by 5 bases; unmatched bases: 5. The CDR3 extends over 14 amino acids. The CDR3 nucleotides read TGTGCCAGCAGCTATAGCGGGGAAGGAGATACGCAGTATTTT. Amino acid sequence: CASSYSGEGDTQYF.

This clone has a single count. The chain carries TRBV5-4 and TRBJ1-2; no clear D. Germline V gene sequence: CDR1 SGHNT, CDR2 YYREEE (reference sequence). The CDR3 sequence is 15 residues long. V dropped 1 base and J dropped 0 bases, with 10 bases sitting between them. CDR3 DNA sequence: TGTGCCAGCAGCTTGCGCTCTGCAGCTAACTATGGCTACACCTTC. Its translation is CASSLRSAANYGYTF.

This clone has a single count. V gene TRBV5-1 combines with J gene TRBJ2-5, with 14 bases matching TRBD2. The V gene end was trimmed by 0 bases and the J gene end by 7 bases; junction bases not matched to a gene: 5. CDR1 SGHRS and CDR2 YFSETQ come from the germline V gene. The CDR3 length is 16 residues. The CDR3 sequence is CASSLDGGLAGGTQYF. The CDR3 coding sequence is TGCGCCAGCAGCTTGGACGGAGGACTAGCGGGGGGGACCCAGTACTTC.

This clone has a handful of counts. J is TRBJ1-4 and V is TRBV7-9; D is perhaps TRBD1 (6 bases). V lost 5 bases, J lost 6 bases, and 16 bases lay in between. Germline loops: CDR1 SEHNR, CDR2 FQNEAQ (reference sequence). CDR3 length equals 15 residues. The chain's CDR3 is CASSDDRRSHEKLFF. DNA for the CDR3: TGTGCCAGCAGCGACGACAGGCGGTCGCATGAAAAACTGTTTTTT.

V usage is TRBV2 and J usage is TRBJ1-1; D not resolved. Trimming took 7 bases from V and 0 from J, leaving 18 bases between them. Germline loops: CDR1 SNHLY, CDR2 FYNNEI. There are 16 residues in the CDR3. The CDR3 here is CASNRVRVGMNTEAFF. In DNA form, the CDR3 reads TGTGCCAGCAACCGAGTTCGGGTAGGCATGAACACTGAAGCTTTCTTT.